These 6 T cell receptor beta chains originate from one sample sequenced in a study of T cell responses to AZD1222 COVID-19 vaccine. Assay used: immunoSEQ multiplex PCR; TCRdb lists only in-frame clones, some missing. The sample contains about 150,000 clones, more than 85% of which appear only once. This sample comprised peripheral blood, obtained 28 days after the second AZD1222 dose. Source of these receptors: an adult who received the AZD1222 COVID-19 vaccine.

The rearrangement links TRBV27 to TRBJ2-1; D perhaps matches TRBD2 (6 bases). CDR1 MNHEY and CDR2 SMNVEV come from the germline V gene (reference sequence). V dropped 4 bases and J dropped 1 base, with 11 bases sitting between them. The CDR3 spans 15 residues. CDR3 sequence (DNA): TGTGCCAGCAGTTGGGGACTGGAGTCCTACAATGAGCAGTTCTTC. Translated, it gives CASSWGLESYNEQFF.

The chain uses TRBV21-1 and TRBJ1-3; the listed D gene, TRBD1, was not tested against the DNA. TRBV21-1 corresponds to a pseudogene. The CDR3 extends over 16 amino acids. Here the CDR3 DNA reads TGTGCCAGCAGCCCCTCGGGACAGGGACCTGGAAACACCATATATTTT. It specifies CASSPSGQGPGNTIYF.

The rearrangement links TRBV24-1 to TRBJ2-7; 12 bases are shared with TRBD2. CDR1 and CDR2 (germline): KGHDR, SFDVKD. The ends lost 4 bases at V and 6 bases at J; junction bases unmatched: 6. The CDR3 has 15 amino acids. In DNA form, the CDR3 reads TGTGCCACCAGTGACCAGACTAGCGGGAGCATCGAGCAGTACTTC. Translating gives CATSDQTSGSIEQYF.

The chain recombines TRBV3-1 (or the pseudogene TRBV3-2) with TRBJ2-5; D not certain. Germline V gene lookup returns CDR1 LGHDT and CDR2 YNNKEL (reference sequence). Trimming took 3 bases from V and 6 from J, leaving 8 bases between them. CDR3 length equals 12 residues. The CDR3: CASSHLAQTQYF. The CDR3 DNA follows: TGTGCCAGCAGCCACTTAGCCCAGACCCAGTACTTC.

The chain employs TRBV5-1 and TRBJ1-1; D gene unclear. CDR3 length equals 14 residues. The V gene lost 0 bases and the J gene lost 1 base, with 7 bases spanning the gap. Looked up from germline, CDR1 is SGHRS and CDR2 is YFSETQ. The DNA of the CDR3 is TGCGCCAGCAGCTTGGGTGGCGAGAACACTGAAGCTTTCTTT. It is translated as CASSLGGENTEAFF.

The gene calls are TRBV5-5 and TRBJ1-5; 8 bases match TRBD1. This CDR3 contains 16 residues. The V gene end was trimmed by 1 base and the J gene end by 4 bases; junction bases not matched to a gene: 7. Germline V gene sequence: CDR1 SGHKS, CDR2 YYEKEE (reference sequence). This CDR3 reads CASSLSVGQGNQPQHF. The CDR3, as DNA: TGTGCCAGCAGCTTGAGTGTAGGACAGGGTAATCAGCCCCAGCATTTT.